These 4 T cell receptor beta chains originate from one sample sequenced in a study of beta chain features in type 1 diabetes. The study, taken as a whole, reports: Moderate but significant shortening of TCRB CDR3s was recorded in all four CD4+ subsets from Type 1 diabetes patients.

The authors reverse transcribed all of the isolated RNA, so sequencing captured expressed TCRB transcripts. This table comes from immunoSEQ multiplex PCR, and its TCRdb copy is limited to in-frame clones, with some not included. The sample lists more than 120,000 clones; approximately 13% were seen once. The antigens for these receptors are not known. Sequenced sample: central memory CD4+ T cells from blood. These receptors all come from a man between 18 and 35 years old with type 1 diabetes.

Concerning this clone: The junction and the germline gene differ at one end; a read error may be behind it. The chain uses TRBV7-7 and TRBJ2-1; TRBD1 agrees at 11 bases. Germline V gene data show CDR1 as SSHAT and CDR2 as FNYEAQ (reference sequence). The CDR3 has 16 amino acids. In DNA form, the CDR3 reads TGTGCTAGCAGCTACGGACAGGGGGCTCGCTACAATGAGCAGTTCTTC. As protein: CASSYGQGARYNEQFF.

This clone has only a few counts. The V call is TRBV30, the J call TRBJ2-1, with a tentative D call TRBD2 (6 bases). The CDR3 has 15 residues. V was pared by 0 bases and J by 4 bases, with 13 bases between. Germline loops: CDR1 GTSNPN, CDR2 SVGIG (reference sequence). The CDR3 reads CAWSVRGTLYNEQFF. CDR3 DNA sequence: TGTGCCTGGAGTGTTCGGGGGACCTTATACAATGAGCAGTTCTTC.

The chain carries TRBV19 and TRBJ2-1, with D possibly matching TRBD2 (5 bases). The CDR3 is 12 residues long. With 6 bases removed from V and 9 bases from J, the gap between germline ends came to 12 bases. CDR1 LNHDA and CDR2 SQIVND come from the germline V gene (reference sequence). The CDR3 DNA reads TGTGCCAGTAGAGGTCCGGGGAGTGAGCAGTTCTTC. Residues: CASRGPGSEQFF.

The rearrangement joins TRBV13 to TRBJ1-1, with a weak D call TRBD1 (5 bases). V lost 1 base, J lost 3 bases, and 15 bases lay in between. This CDR3 spans 16 amino acids. Germline CDR1 PRHDT, CDR2 FYEKMQ (reference sequence). DNA for the CDR3: TGTGCCAGCAGCTTAGCCTTGGGGCATCGGGACACTGAAGCTTTCTTT. As protein: CASSLALGHRDTEAFF.